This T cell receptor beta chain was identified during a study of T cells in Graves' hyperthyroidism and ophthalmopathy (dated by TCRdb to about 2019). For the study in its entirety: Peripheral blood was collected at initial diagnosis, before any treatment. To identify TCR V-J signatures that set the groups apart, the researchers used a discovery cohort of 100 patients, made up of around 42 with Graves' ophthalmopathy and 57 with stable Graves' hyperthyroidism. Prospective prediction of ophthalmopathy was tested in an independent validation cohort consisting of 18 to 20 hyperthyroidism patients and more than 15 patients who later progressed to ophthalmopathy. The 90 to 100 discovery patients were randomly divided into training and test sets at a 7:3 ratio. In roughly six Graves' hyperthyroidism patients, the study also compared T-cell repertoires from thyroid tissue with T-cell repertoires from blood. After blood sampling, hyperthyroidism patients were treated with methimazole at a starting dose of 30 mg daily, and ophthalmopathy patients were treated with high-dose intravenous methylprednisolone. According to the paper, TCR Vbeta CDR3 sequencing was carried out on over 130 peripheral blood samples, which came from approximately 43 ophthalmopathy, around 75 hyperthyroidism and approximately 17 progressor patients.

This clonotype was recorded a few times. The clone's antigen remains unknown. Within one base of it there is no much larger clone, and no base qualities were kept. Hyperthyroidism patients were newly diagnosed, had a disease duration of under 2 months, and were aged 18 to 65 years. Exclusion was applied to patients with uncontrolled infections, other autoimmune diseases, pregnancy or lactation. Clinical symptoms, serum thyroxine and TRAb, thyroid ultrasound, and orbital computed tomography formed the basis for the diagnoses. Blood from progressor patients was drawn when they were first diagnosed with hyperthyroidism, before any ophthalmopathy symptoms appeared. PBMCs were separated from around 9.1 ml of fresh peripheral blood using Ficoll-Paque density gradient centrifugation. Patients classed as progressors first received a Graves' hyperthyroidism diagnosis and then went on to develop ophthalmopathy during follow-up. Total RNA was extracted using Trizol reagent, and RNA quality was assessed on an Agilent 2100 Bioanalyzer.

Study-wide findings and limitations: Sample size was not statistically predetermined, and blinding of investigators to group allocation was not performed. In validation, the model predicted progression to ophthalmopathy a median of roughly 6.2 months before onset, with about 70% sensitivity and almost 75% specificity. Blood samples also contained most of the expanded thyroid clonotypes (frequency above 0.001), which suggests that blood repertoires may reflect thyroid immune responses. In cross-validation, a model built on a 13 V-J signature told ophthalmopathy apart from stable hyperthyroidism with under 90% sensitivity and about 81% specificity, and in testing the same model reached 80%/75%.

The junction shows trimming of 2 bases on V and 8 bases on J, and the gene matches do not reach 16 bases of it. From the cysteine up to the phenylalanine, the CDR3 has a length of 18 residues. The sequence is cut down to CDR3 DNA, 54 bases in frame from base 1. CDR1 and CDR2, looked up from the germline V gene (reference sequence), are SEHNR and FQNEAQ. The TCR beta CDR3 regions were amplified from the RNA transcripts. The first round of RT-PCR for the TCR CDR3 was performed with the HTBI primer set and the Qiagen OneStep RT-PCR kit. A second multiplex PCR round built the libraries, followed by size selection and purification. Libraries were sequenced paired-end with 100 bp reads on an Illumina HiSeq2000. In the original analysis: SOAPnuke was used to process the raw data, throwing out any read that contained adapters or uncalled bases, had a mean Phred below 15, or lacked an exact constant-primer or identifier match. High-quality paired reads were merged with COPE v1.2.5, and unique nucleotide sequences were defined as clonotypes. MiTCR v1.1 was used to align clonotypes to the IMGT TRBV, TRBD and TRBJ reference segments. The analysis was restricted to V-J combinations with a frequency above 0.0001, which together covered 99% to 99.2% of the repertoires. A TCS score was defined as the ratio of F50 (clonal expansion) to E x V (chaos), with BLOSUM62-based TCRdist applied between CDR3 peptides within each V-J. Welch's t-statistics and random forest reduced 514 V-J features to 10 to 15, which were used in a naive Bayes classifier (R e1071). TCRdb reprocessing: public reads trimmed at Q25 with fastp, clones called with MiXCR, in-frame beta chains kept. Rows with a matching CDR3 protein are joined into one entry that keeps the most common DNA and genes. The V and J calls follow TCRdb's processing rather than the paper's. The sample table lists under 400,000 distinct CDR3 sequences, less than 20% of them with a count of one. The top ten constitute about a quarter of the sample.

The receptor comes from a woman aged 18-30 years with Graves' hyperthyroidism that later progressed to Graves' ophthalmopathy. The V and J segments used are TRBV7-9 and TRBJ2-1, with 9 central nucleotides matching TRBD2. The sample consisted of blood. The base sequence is TGTGCCAGCAGCTTAACGGACGGTAGCGGGAGTAGTTTGGATGAGCAGTTCTTC. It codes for CASSLTDGSGSSLDEQFF.